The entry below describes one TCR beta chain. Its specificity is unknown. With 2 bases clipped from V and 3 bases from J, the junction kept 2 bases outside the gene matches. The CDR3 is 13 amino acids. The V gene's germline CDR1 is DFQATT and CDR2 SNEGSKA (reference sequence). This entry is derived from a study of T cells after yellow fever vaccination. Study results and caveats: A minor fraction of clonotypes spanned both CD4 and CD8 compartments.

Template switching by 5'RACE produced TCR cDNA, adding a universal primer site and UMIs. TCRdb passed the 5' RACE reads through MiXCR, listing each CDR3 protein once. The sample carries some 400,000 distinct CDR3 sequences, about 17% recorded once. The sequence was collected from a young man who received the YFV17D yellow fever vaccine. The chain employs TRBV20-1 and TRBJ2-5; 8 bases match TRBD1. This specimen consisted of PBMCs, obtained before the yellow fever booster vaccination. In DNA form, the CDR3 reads TGCAGTGCTAGACAGGGGGCAGAAGAGACCCAGTACTTC. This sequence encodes CSARQGAEETQYF.